This T cell receptor beta chain emerged from a study of CD8 T cells in Susac syndrome (dated by TCRdb to between 2017 and 2020). Context from the whole study: Repertoire sequencing was used to test whether CD8+ T cell activation and differentiation in Susac syndrome was antigen driven. The study compared CD8+ T cell repertoire clonality among over ten healthy donors, about 14 Susac syndrome patients and roughly 16 multiple sclerosis patients.

V sheds 5 bases and J sheds 4 bases, leaving 18 bases between their ends. The germline V gene (reference sequence) sets CDR1 to MNHEY and CDR2 to SMNVEV. Inclusive of the bounding cysteine and phenylalanine, the CDR3 is 17 residues long. Just CDR3 DNA is preserved here, 51 bases in frame from base 1. About this clonotype: Its specific antigen is unknown. It has no much larger one-base neighbor in the sample; base qualities were not kept.

RNA was extracted using the RNeasy kit, and about 0.45 to 1 ug of the RNA was reverse transcribed with random hexamers. The immunoSEQ multiplex PCR assay, covering 54 Vbeta and 13 Jbeta segments, was used to amplify TCR beta CDR3 regions. PCR amplification bias was corrected using a synthetic template baseline for primer optimization and computational correction. The source study handled its data this way. Reads were annotated to V, D and J genes according to IMGT and were analyzed with immunoSEQ Analyzer, with only productive sequences retained. Clonality was calculated as one minus the Shannon entropy normalized by log2 of the number of productive unique sequences. For each patient and control, public and private clones were evaluated among the 100 most prevalent clones. Clones were defined as Susac-specific if absent from the healthy and MS cohorts, from around 1,000 published viral clones and from other ImmuneACCESS disease sequences. The public reads were run again by TCRdb, first through fastp at Q25 and then through MiXCR, and only productive beta chains were kept. One record per CDR3 amino acid sequence lists the most common genes and DNA. The V and J calls here are based on TCRdb, not the publication. In all, the sample holds approximately 46,000 distinct CDR3 sequences, and 80% to 95% of those were seen once. The top ten constitute roughly 0.4% of the sample.

Peripheral blood CD8+ and CD4+ T cells from healthy donors, Susac syndrome patients and multiple sclerosis patients were profiled by high-throughput TCR beta sequencing. Healthy donors were included as age- and sex-matched controls. CD8+ TEMRA cells were enriched by FACS, while bulk CD8+ and CD4+ T cells were purified by magnetic negative isolation. Blood was collected in EDTA tubes and processed within 24 hours, with PBMCs isolated through density gradient centrifugation. PBMCs intended for TCR sequencing were cryopreserved in liquid nitrogen and were subsequently thawed in a 37 degrees C water bath. The sorted or isolated CD4+, CD8+ and CD8+ TEMRA cells had a purity of 90% or higher. Results the study describes overall, beyond this receptor: The TCR sequencing and HLA analysis was acknowledged to have included a relatively small number of individuals.

Sequenced material: CD8+ T cells from PBMCs. The rearranged chain carries TRBV27 and TRBJ2-6; perhaps TRBD1 is the D gene, with 6 bases matching. The TCR originated in a human donor in good health. At the DNA level, the sequence is TGTGCCAGCAGTATTCTCCCCACAGGGCCCGGGGCCAACGTCCTGACTTTC. Its translation is CASSILPTGPGANVLTF.